These 12 T cell receptor beta chains originate from one sample sequenced in a study of beta chain features in type 1 diabetes. Study findings and constraints: For Type 1 diabetes patients, all four CD4+ subsets carried TCRB CDR3s that were moderately but significantly shorter.

Expressed TCRB transcripts were sequenced because the entire RNA isolate underwent reverse transcription. Data came from immunoSEQ multiplex PCR; TCRdb stores just in-frame clones and leaves some out. The data contain about 170,000 clones, 6% to 9% of them singletons. These receptors are not linked to any known antigen. Sequenced material: central memory CD4+ T cells from blood. Every receptor here comes from a man younger than 30 with type 1 diabetes.

The chain employs TRBV30 and TRBJ1-4; D is unresolved. V was pared by 0 bases and J by 2 bases, with 13 bases between. Germline lookup yields CDR1 GTSNPN and CDR2 SVGIG (reference sequence). The CDR3 consists of 16 residues. DNA for the CDR3: TGTGCCTGGAGTGTCCTCCCGACCGGGACTAATGAAAAACTGTTTTTT. It specifies CAWSVLPTGTNEKLFF.

This clone turned up a few times. This chain joins TRBV11-2 and TRBJ2-2, with 7 bases matching TRBD2. The germline V gene has CDR1 SGHAT and CDR2 FQNNGV. The CDR3 sequence is 17 residues long. V lost 2 bases, J lost 1 base, and 7 bases stayed unmatched. CDR3 bases: TGTGCCAGCAGCTTAATGGGCGGCGGGGGGAACACCGGGGAGCTGTTTTTT. It encodes CASSLMGGGGNTGELFF.

This clone was seen only a few times. The chain carries TRBV28 and TRBJ2-5; a possible D gene is TRBD2 (5 bases). This CDR3 region has 12 residues. Germline-derived CDR1 and CDR2 are MDHEN and SYDVKM. V lost 3 bases to trimming and J lost 11 bases, with 13 bases between them. The CDR3 reads CASSFEKRKQYF. The CDR3 DNA reads as TGTGCCAGCAGTTTCGAGAAGCGGAAGCAGTACTTC.

The chain is built from TRBV30 and TRBJ2-6; 10 bases are a match to TRBD1. Germline V gene data show CDR1 as GTSNPN and CDR2 as SVGIG (reference sequence). This CDR3 spans 17 amino acids. The ends lost 0 bases at V and 2 bases at J; junction bases unmatched: 4. The chain's CDR3 is CAWSVTGQGPGANVLTF. The CDR3 DNA follows: TGTGCCTGGAGTGTAACGGGACAGGGGCCTGGGGCCAACGTCCTGACTTTC.

J is TRBJ2-2 and V is TRBV27; 9 bases align to TRBD1. V trimming: 4 bases; J trimming: 5 bases; junction bases outside the gene matches: 5. This CDR3 region has 15 residues. The V gene's germline CDR1 is MNHEY and CDR2 SMNVEV (reference sequence). CDR3 amino acids: CASSSRDRVTGELFF. The CDR3 DNA reads as TGTGCCAGCAGTTCCAGGGACAGGGTGACCGGGGAGCTGTTTTTT.

The gene calls are TRBV30 and TRBJ2-2, with D perhaps TRBD1 (5 bases). The CDR3 sequence is 15 residues long. The V gene's germline CDR1 is GTSNPN and CDR2 SVGIG (reference sequence). V lost 0 bases to trimming and J lost 3 bases, with 11 bases between them. The CDR3 sequence is CAWSVGQGYTGELFF. The CDR3, as DNA: TGTGCCTGGAGTGTAGGCCAGGGCTACACCGGGGAGCTGTTTTTT.

The gene calls are TRBV5-1 and TRBJ2-1; 11 bases fit TRBD1. This CDR3 has 15 amino acids. Germline values: CDR1 SGHRS, CDR2 YFSETQ. V trimming: 5 bases; J trimming: 6 bases; junction bases outside the gene matches: 7. The CDR3 sequence: CASSHPGTGGNEQFF. In nucleotides, the CDR3 is TGCGCCAGCAGTCACCCCGGGACAGGGGGCAATGAGCAGTTCTTC.

The V gene is TRBV4-2, the J gene TRBJ2-3; 9 bases align to TRBD2. Germline-derived CDR1 and CDR2 are LGHNA and YNFKEQ. The V segment lost 4 bases and the J segment 0 bases; nucleotides outside the gene matches: 5. The length of the CDR3 is 16 residues. The CDR3 coding sequence is TGTGCCAGCAGCCCTGGGACTAGCCGAAGCACAGATACGCAGTATTTT. Amino acids: CASSPGTSRSTDTQYF.

There are a few counts of this clone. The chain recombines TRBV6-5 with TRBJ1-6, with 7 bases fitting TRBD1. CDR3 length equals 13 residues. CDR1 is MNHEY and CDR2 is SVGAGI in the germline V gene. V lost 6 bases and J lost 8; bases outside the gene matches: 4. The CDR3 DNA follows: TGTGCCAGCAGCTCAGGGGGAGATTCACCCCTCCACTTT. It specifies CASSSGGDSPLHF.

There are a few counts of this clone. V gene TRBV5-8 combines with J gene TRBJ1-2, with 8 bases lining up with TRBD1. The junction had 7 bases not matched to a gene; V was cut back by 3 bases and J by 6 bases. This CDR3 is 14 amino acids long. Germline V CDR1 and CDR2: SGHTS, YDEGEE. The CDR3, as DNA: TGTGCCAGCAGCTCCAGGGGGCGAGGGGATGGCTACACCTTC. Its translation is CASSSRGRGDGYTF. Filled out from reference TRBV5-8 and TRBJ1-2, the complete variable domain reads EAGVTQSPTHLIKTRGQQATLRCSPISGHTSVYWYQQALGLGLQFLLWYDEGEERNRGNFPPRFSGRQFPNYSSELNVNALELEDSALYLCASSSRGRGDGYTFGSGTRLTVV.

This chain joins TRBV5-1 and TRBJ2-7, with D possibly TRBD2 on 5 matching bases. V was cut by 0 bases and J by 2 bases, with 9 bases left in between. CDR3 size: 14 residues. Germline V gene sequence: CDR1 SGHRS, CDR2 YFSETQ. CDR3 DNA: TGCGCCAGCAGCTTGGTAGCGAATACCTACGAGCAGTACTTC. This gives the protein CASSLVANTYEQYF. The entire variable domain, with the rest obtained from reference TRBV5-1 and TRBJ2-7, is as follows: KAGVTQTPRYLIKTRGQQVTLSCSPISGHRSVSWYQQTPGQGLQFLFEYFSETQRNKGNFPGRFSGRQFSNSRSEMNVSTLELGDSALYLCASSLVANTYEQYFGPGTRLTVT.

The sample holds a few counts of this clone. The chain joins TRBV5-1 to TRBJ2-5; 7 bases agree with TRBD2. Germline-derived CDR1 and CDR2 are SGHRS and YFSETQ. CDR3 length: 15 amino acids. The V segment lost 4 bases and the J segment 5 bases; nucleotides outside the gene matches: 11. The CDR3 nucleotides read TGCGCCAGCAGCAGCGGAAAACGGGAGGAGGAGACCCAGTACTTC. Its translation is CASSSGKREEETQYF. Using reference TRBV5-1 and TRBJ2-5 for the parts outside the CDR3, the full variable domain is KAGVTQTPRYLIKTRGQQVTLSCSPISGHRSVSWYQQTPGQGLQFLFEYFSETQRNKGNFPGRFSGRQFSNSRSEMNVSTLELGDSALYLCASSSGKREEETQYFGPGTRLLVL.